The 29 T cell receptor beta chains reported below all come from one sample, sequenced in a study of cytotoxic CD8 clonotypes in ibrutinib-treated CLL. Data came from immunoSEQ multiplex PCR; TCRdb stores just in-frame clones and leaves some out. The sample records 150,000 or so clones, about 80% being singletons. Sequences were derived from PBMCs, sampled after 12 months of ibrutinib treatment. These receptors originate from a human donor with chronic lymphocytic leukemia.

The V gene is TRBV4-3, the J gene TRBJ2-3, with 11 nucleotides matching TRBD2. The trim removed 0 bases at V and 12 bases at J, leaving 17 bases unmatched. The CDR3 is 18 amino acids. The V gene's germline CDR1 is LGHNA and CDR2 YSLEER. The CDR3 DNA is TGCGCCAGCAGCCAAGAAAGTCTGGTAGCGGGGGGGCCGATTTACCAGTATTTT. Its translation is CASSQESLVAGGPIYQYF.

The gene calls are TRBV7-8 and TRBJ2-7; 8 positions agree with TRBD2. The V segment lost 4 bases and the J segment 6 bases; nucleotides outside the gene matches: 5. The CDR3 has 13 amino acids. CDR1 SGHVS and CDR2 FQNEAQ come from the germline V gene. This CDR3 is CASSSGTRPEQYF. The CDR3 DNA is TGTGCCAGCAGCTCCGGGACTAGACCCGAGCAGTACTTC.

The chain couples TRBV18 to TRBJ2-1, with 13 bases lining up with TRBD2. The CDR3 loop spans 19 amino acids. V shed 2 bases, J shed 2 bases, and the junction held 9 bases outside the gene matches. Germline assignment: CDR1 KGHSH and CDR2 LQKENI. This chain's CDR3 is CASSPTGTSGVYPYNEQFF. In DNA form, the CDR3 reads TGTGCCAGCTCACCAACCGGGACTAGCGGGGTTTATCCCTACAATGAGCAGTTCTTC.

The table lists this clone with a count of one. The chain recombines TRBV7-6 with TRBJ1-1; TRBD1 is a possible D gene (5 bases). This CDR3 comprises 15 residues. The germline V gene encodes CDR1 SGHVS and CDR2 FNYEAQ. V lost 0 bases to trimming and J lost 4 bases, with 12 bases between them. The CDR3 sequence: CASSLAAYGGTEAFF. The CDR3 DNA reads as TGTGCCAGCAGCTTAGCTGCCTACGGGGGCACTGAAGCTTTCTTT. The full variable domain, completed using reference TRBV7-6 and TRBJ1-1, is GAGVSQSPRYKVTKRGQDVALRCDPISGHVSLYWYRQALGQGPEFLTYFNYEAQQDKSGLPNDRFSAERPEGSISTLTIQRTEQRDSAMYRCASSLAAYGGTEAFFGQGTRLTVV.

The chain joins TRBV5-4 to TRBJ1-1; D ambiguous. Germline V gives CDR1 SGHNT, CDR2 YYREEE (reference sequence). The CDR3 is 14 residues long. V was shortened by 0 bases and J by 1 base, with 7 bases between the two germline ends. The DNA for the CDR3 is TGTGCCAGCAGCTTGGTCGGTTCGAACACTGAAGCTTTCTTT. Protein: CASSLVGSNTEAFF.

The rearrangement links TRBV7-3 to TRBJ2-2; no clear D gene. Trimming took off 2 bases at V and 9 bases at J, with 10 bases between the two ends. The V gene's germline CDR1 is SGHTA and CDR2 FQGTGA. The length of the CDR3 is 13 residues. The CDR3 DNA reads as TGTGCCAGCAGCTTAGATCAGTCCCGGGAGCTGTTTTTT. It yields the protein CASSLDQSRELFF.

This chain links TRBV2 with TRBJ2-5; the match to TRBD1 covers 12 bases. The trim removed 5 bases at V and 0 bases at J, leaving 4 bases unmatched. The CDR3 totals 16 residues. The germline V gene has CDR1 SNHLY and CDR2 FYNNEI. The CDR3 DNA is TGTGCCAGCAGTTATGGGACAGGGGGCCACCAAGAGACCCAGTACTTC. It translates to CASSYGTGGHQETQYF.

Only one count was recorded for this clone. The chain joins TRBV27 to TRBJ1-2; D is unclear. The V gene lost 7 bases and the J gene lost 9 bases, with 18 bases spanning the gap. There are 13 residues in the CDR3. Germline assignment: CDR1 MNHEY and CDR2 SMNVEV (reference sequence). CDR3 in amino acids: CASKEDPPGCYTF. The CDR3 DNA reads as TGTGCCAGCAAGGAGGACCCCCCGGGATGCTACACCTTC.

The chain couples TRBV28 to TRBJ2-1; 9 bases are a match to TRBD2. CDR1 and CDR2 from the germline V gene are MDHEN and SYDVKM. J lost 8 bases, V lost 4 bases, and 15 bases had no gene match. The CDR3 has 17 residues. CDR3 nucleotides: TGTGCCAGCAGTTCCCCGGGTAGAGGCGGGGGGGCCTATGAGCAGTTCTTC. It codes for CASSSPGRGGGAYEQFF.

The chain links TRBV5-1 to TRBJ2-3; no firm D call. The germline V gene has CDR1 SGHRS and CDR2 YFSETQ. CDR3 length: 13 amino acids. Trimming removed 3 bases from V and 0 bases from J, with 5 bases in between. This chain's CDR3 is CASSSGSTDTQYF. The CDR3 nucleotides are TGCGCCAGCAGCTCCGGAAGCACAGATACGCAGTATTTT.

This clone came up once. The CDR3 protein is CASGLGYNEQFF. The CDR3 coding sequence is TGTGCTAGTGGTTTGGGGTACAATGAGCAGTTCTTC. The V call is TRBV12-5, the J call TRBJ2-1; D ambiguous. This CDR3 region has 12 residues. CDR1 and CDR2 (germline): LGHNT, FRNRAP. The ends were cut back, 1 base at V and 4 bases at J, with 2 bases in the middle.

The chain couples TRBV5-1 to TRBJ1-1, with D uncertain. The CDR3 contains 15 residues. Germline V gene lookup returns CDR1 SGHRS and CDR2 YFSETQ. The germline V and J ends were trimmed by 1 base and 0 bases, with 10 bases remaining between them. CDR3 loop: CASSLTVGVNTEAFF. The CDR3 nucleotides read TGCGCCAGCAGCTTGACAGTTGGGGTGAACACTGAAGCTTTCTTT. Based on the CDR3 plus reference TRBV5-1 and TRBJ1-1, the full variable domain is KAGVTQTPRYLIKTRGQQVTLSCSPISGHRSVSWYQQTPGQGLQFLFEYFSETQRNKGNFPGRFSGRQFSNSRSEMNVSTLELGDSALYLCASSLTVGVNTEAFFGQGTRLTVV.

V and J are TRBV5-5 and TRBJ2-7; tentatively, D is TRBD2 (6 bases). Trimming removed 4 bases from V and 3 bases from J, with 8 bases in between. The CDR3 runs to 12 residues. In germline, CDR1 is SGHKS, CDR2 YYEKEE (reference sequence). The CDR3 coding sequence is TGTGCCAGCAGCCGAGCGGGCTACGAGCAGTACTTC. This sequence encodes CASSRAGYEQYF.

The CDR3 nucleotides are TGTGCCAGCAGTGGATGGGGTCCAGATACGCAGTATTTT. The encoded protein is CASSGWGPDTQYF. The chain employs TRBV6-1 and TRBJ2-3; D is ambiguous. V was shortened by 4 bases and J by 4 bases, with 9 bases between the two germline ends. The CDR3 loop spans 13 amino acids. Germline V gene lookup returns CDR1 MNHNS and CDR2 SASEGT.

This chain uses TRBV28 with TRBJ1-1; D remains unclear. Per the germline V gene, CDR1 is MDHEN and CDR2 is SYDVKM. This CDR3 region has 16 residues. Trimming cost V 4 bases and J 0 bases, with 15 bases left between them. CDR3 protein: CASSSPTSRMNTEAFF. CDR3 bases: TGTGCCAGCAGTTCCCCAACCTCGAGAATGAACACTGAAGCTTTCTTT. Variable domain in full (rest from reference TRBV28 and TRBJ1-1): DVKVTQSSRYLVKRTGEKVFLECVQDMDHENMFWYRQDPGLGLRLIYFSYDVKMKEKGDIPEGYSVSREKKERFSLILESASTNQTSMYLCASSSPTSRMNTEAFFGQGTRLTVV.

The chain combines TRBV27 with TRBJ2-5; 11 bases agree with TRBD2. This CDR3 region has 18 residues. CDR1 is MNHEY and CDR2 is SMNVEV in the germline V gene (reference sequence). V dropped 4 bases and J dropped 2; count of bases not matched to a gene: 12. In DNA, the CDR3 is TGTGCCAGCAGTTCCCGTAGCGGGGGGGCGCGGTTACAAGAGACCCAGTACTTC. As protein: CASSSRSGGARLQETQYF.

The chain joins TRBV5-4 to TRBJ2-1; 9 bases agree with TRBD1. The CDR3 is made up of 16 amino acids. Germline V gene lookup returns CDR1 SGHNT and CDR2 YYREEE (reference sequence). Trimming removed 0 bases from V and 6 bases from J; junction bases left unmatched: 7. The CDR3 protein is CASSLGPGQGSNEQFF. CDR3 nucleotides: TGTGCCAGCAGCTTGGGGCCGGGACAGGGCAGCAATGAGCAGTTCTTC. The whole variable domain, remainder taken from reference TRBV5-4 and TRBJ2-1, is ETGVTQSPTHLIKTRGQQVTLRCSSQSGHNTVSWYQQALGQGPQFIFQYYREEENGRGNFPPRFSGLQFPNYSSELNVNALELDDSALYLCASSLGPGQGSNEQFFGPGTRLTVL.

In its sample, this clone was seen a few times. The CDR3 loop is CASSWPPGRETQYF. The CDR3 coding sequence is TGTGCCAGCAGCTGGCCACCCGGGCGGGAGACCCAGTACTTC. V usage is TRBV7-2 and J usage is TRBJ2-5; D gene uncertain. Germline CDR1 and CDR2: SGHTA and FQGNSA. The CDR3 has 14 amino acids. Between the trimmed V and J ends, which lost 4 bases and 5 bases, there was a span of 14 bases. Full variable domain (remainder filled in from reference TRBV7-2 and TRBJ2-5): GAGVSQSPSNKVTEKGKDVELRCDPISGHTALYWYRQSLGQGLEFLIYFQGNSAPDKSGLPSDRFSAERTGGSVSTLTIQRTQQEDSAVYLCASSWPPGRETQYFGPGTRLLVL.

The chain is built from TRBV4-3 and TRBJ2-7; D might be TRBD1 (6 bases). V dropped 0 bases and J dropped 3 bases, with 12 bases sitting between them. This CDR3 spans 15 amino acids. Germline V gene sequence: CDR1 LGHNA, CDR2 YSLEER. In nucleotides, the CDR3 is TGCGCCAGCAGCCAAGATAATGCAGGGGTCTACGAGCAGTACTTC. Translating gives CASSQDNAGVYEQYF.

The CDR3 DNA reads as TGTGCCAGCAGGGGGACCCACAGGGGAGGAGAGACCCAGTACTTC. It is translated as CASRGTHRGGETQYF. The chain links TRBV28 to TRBJ2-5, with D possibly being TRBD1 (7 bases). The CDR3 runs 15 residues. V was shortened by 6 bases and J by 4 bases, with 18 bases between the two germline ends. Germline V CDR1 and CDR2: MDHEN, SYDVKM.

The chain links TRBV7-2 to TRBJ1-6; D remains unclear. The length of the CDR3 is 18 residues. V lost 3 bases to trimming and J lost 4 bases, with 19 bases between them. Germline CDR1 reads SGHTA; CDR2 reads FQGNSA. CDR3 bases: TGTGCCAGCAGCTTCCCCTTAGGACGGAATTTTTATAATTCACCCCTCCACTTT. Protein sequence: CASSFPLGRNFYNSPLHF. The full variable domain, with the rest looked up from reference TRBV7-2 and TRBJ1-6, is GAGVSQSPSNKVTEKGKDVELRCDPISGHTALYWYRQSLGQGLEFLIYFQGNSAPDKSGLPSDRFSAERTGGSVSTLTIQRTQQEDSAVYLCASSFPLGRNFYNSPLHFGNGTRLTVT.

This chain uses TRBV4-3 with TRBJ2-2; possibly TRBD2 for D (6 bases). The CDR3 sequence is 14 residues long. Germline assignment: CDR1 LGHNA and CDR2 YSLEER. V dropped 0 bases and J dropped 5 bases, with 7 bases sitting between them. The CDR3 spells CASSQDRGTGELFF. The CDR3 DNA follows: TGCGCCAGCAGCCAAGATCGGGGGACCGGGGAGCTGTTTTTT.

This CDR3 reads CASSSGTGELFF. Written as DNA, the CDR3 is TGTGCCAGCAGTAGCGGCACCGGGGAGCTGTTTTTT. This rearrangement joins TRBV27 to TRBJ2-2, with D possibly TRBD2 on 5 matching bases. Per germline, CDR1 MNHEY and CDR2 SMNVEV (reference sequence). The CDR3 consists of 12 residues. V gave up 5 bases and J gave up 4 bases, with 5 bases separating them.

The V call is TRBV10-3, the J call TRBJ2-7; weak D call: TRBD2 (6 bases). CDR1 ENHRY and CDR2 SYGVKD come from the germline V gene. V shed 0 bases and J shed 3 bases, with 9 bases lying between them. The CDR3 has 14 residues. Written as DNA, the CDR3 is TGTGCCATCAGTGAGTCAAATAGCGGCTACGAGCAGTACTTC. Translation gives CAISESNSGYEQYF.

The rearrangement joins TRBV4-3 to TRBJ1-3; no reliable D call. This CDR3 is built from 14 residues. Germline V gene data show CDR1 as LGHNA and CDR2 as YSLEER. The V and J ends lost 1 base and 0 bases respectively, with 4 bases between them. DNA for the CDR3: TGCGCCAGCAGCCAAGGGGACTCTGGAAACACCATATATTTT. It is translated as CASSQGDSGNTIYF.

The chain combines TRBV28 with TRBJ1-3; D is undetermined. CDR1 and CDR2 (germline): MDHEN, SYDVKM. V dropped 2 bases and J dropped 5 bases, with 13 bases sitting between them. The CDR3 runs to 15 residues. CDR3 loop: CASSLEVGVRNTIYF. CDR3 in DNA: TGTGCCAGCAGTTTAGAAGTAGGTGTCAGAAACACCATATATTTT.

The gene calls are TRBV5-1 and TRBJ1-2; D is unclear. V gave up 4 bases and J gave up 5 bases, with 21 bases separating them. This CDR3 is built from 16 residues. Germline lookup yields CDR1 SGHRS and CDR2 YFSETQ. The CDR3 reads CASSPPGKEIGYGYTF. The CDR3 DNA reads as TGCGCCAGCAGCCCCCCCGGGAAGGAGATCGGGTATGGCTACACCTTC.

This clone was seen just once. CDR3 DNA: TGTGCCAGCAGTGTGGAGTCACTTACGCAGTATTTT. It translates to CASSVESLTQYF. The rearrangement uses TRBV2 and TRBJ2-3, with D hard to call. Trimming cost V 4 bases and J 8 bases, with 10 bases left between them. The CDR3 extends over 12 amino acids. The germline gives CDR1 SNHLY, CDR2 FYNNEI.

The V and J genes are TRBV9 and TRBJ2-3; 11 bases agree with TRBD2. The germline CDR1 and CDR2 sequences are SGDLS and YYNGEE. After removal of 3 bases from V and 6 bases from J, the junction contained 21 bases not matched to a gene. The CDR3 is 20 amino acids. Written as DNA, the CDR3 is TGTGCCAGCAGCGCGGAGGGTAGCGGGAGGGCCGGTAGTATATCTGATACGCAGTATTTT. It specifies CASSAEGSGRAGSISDTQYF.